This TCR beta chain was retrieved from a study of CD8 T cells in ankylosing spondylitis. Findings and limits, study-wide: In ankylosing spondylitis blood, a motif of about eight highly homologous TCR beta variants appeared characteristic. Significantly higher representation of disease-linked clones was reported for matched ankylosing spondylitis synovial fluid.

V lost 5 bases and J lost 5, with 10 bases in between. The CDR3 consists of 13 residues. Germline CDR1 reads SGHVS; CDR2 reads FQNEAQ. Each CDR3 protein is one row after TCRdb ran MiXCR on the 5' RACE reads. Of about 540,000 distinct CDR3 sequences in the sample, about 12% were seen once. This clonotype was recorded a few times. The antigen is not known. The sequence was obtained from a male donor with ankylosing spondylitis. The sequenced material came from blood, either unsorted or a sorted T cell fraction (not recorded which). V gene TRBV7-8 combines with J gene TRBJ1-5, with D perhaps matching TRBD1 (5 bases). CDR3 DNA sequence: TGTGCCAGCAGCCGGGGGAGGGATCAGCCCCAGCATTTT. Protein product: CASSRGRDQPQHF.